The rows below give T cell receptor beta chains drawn from one sample of a study of graft-versus-host responses after intestinal transplantation. Antigen specificity for these receptors is unknown. The assay was immunoSEQ multiplex PCR, and TCRdb's table has in-frame clones only and misses some. Of about 80,000 clones in the sample, 85% to 90% were seen once. Sequences were derived from unstimulated CD4+ T cells sorted from spleen or lymph node cells, sampled before intestinal transplant. These receptors all come from a human donor who received an intestinal transplant. The CDR3 runs from the conserved cysteine through the conserved F or W. A D gene is named only where the DNA matches it firmly. Expanded clones get a size class; other rows say once, few or many, or leave the size out.

j_call: TRBJ2-7; d_call: TRBD2; v_call: TRBV6-1; clone_size: -; cdr3_nt: TGTGCCAGCAGTGAAATCCCGGGGGGAAACGAGCAGTACTTC; cdr3_aa: CASSEIPGGNEQYF
j_call: TRBJ2-3; d_call: -; v_call: TRBV5-4; clone_size: -; cdr3_nt: TGTGCCAGCAGCTCCGGTAAAGTAGGCACAGATACGCAGTATTTT; cdr3_aa: CASSSGKVGTDTQYF
j_call: TRBJ2-1; d_call: -; v_call: TRBV7-8; clone_size: -; cdr3_nt: TGTGCCAGCAGTCGGGACTCCCCTCCTCTGTTCTACAATGAGCAGTTCTTC; cdr3_aa: CASSRDSPPLFYNEQFF
j_call: TRBJ2-1; d_call: TRBD1; v_call: TRBV5-4; clone_size: -; cdr3_nt: TGTGCCAGCAGCACCGACAGGGGCGCCTACAATGAGCAGTTCTTC; cdr3_aa: CASSTDRGAYNEQFF
j_call: TRBJ2-2; d_call: -; v_call: TRBV9; clone_size: -; cdr3_nt: TGTGCCAGCAGCGTAACCAGGACGAACACCGGGGAGCTGTTTTTT; cdr3_aa: CASSVTRTNTGELFF
j_call: TRBJ1-3; d_call: TRBD1; v_call: TRBV2; clone_size: once; cdr3_nt: TGTGCCAGCAGTGCGCACCCGGGACAGGGAATCCTCTCTGGAAACACCATATATTTT; cdr3_aa: CASSAHPGQGILSGNTIYF
j_call: TRBJ2-3; d_call: TRBD1; v_call: TRBV5-4; clone_size: few; cdr3_nt: TGTGCCAGCAGCTTGGTGGGACAGGGGGCGACAGATACGCAGTATTTT; cdr3_aa: CASSLVGQGATDTQYF
j_call: TRBJ2-2; d_call: -; v_call: TRBV5-1; clone_size: -; cdr3_nt: TGCGCCAGCAGCTGGACTACCCGGGACGGGGAGCTGTTTTTT; cdr3_aa: CASSWTTRDGELFF
j_call: TRBJ2-3; d_call: -; v_call: TRBV5-1; clone_size: -; cdr3_nt: TGCGCCAGCAGCCCCCCCCGAGGGACTAGCACAGATACGCAGTATTTT; cdr3_aa: CASSPPRGTSTDTQYF
j_call: TRBJ1-1; d_call: -; v_call: TRBV30; clone_size: few; cdr3_nt: TGTGCCTGGCGACGACGCGGTGGCCTTAAAGCTTTCTTT; cdr3_aa: CAWRRRGGLKAFF
j_call: TRBJ2-7; d_call: TRBD2; v_call: TRBV19; clone_size: -; cdr3_nt: TGTGCCAGTAGTGCGTCGGGGGGTTCCTACGAGCAGTACTTC; cdr3_aa: CASSASGGSYEQYF
j_call: TRBJ1-5; d_call: TRBD1; v_call: TRBV2; clone_size: -; cdr3_nt: TGTGCCAGCAGTGACAGAACCGGGACAGTCAATCAGCCCCAGCATTTT; cdr3_aa: CASSDRTGTVNQPQHF
j_call: TRBJ2-3; d_call: TRBD2; v_call: TRBV2; clone_size: -; cdr3_nt: TGTGCCAGCACCTGGGCGGGGGTGGTCACAGATACGCAGTATTTT; cdr3_aa: CASTWAGVVTDTQYF
j_call: TRBJ1-5; d_call: -; v_call: TRBV28; clone_size: -; cdr3_nt: TGTGCCAGCAGCACCGGACAGCTCTATAGCAATCAGCCCCAGCATTTT; cdr3_aa: CASSTGQLYSNQPQHF